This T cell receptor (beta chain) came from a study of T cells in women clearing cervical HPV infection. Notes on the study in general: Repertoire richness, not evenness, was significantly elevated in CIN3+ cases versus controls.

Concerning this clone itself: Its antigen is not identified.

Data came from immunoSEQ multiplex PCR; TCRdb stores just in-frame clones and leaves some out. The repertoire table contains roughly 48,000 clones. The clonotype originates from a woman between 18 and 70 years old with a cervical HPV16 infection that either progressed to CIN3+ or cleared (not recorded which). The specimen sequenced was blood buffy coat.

CDR3 residues: CASSQSGDRNYEQYF. The sequenced CDR3 bases are TGTGCCAGCAGCCAATCGGGGGACAGGAACTACGAG. The V call is TRBV4-2, the J call TRBJ2-7; TRBD1 matches at 8 bases. The read comes to an end 3 residues before the CDR3 does, leaving the germline J gene to fill in the end. Germline V gene data show CDR1 as LGHNA and CDR2 as YNFKEQ. V was clipped by 2 bases and J by 3 bases; unmatched bases: 6. The CDR3 covers 15 residues.